The present TCR beta chain was sequenced within a study of a mutant IDH1 vaccine in newly diagnosed glioma. At the level of the study: Sex distribution of treated patients was roughly 62% male and about 40% female; mean age was around 40 years. Receipt of radiotherapy, temozolomide, or both preceded the study, and most received both.

In regard to this clone: Its antigen remains unknown.

The assay was immunoSEQ multiplex PCR, and TCRdb's table has in-frame clones only and misses some. This sample has about 83,000 clones, with 75% to 90% found just once. CDR3 size: 14 residues. V was trimmed by 5 bases and J by 5 bases, leaving 16 bases between them. Per the germline V gene, CDR1 is SGHAT and CDR2 is FQNNGV. The time point here: week 47, end of study. Vaccine doses each comprised 300 ug of mutant IDH1 20-mer peptide, with topical imiquimod. In every donor, the tumor was a new WHO grade 3 or 4 IDH1-mutant, ATRX-lost astrocytoma. The source is a man in his forties or fifties with glioma. The chain employs TRBV11-2 and TRBJ2-7; D is perhaps TRBD1 or TRBD2 (6 bases each). The sample consisted of PBMCs, taken from a glioma patient whose treatment included an IDH1 peptide vaccine. The CDR3, as DNA: TGTGCCAGCAGCAAGGGGGAGGTGGGCAACGAGCAGTACTTC. Protein product: CASSKGEVGNEQYF.